The rows below give T cell receptor beta chains drawn from one sample of a study of T-cell reconstitution after alpha-beta-depleted transplantation in children. TCRdb independently ran MiXCR on the PCR reads; one entry per CDR3 protein. The repertoire holds approximately 520,000 distinct CDR3 sequences, with more than 9.5% as singletons. Material: PBMCs, mostly from graft donor cells, obtained 180 days after TCRalphabeta/CD19-depleted stem cell transplant. These receptors all stem from a female patient between 2 and 15 years old who had a stem cell transplant for aplastic anemia, so the T cells may come from the graft donor. CDR3s include the opening cysteine and the closing phenylalanine or tryptophan. D genes are given only for firm matches. Some rows have no size entry. The others give once, few or many, or a class for an expanded clone.

- | TRBJ2-5 | - | TRBV19 | TGTGCCAGTAGTGCCATGCAAGAGACCCAGTACTTC | CASSAMQETQYF
- | TRBJ1-6 | - | TRBV20-1 | TGCAGTGCCCAGGAGGAGTGGACATCGGGGTTGAATTCACCCCTCCACTTT | CSAQEEWTSGLNSPLHF
many | TRBJ2-3 | - | TRBV10-3 | TGTGCCATCAGTGAGGGGGGGCGCACAGATACGCAGTATTTT | CAISEGGRTDTQYF
- | TRBJ2-2 | TRBD1 | TRBV7-7 | TGTGCCAGCACCCAGGGGGAACAGACCGGGGAGCTGTTTTTT | CASTQGEQTGELFF
- | TRBJ2-1 | - | TRBV12-3/TRBV12-4 | TGTGCCAGCAGTTTATGGGGGAGGGGGGAGCAGTTCTTC | CASSLWGRGEQFF
many | TRBJ1-2 | - | TRBV28 | TGTGCCAGCACCCCAAGGCGGTCCTATGGCTACACCTTC | CASTPRRSYGYTF
few | TRBJ2-5 | TRBD2 | TRBV20-1 | TGCAGTGCTAGTTTGGCGGGAGTTCGAGAGACCCAGTACTTC | CSASLAGVRETQYF
few | TRBJ2-1 | TRBD2 | TRBV4-3 | TGCGCCAGCAGCCAAAGTAGCGGGGAATCCAGGGATGAGCAGTTCTTC | CASSQSSGESRDEQFF
- | TRBJ1-4 | - | TRBV7-9 | TGTGCCAGCAGCCCCCGGGGGGGACCTCCAACTAATGAAAAACTGTTTTTT | CASSPRGGPPTNEKLFF
- | TRBJ1-2 | - | TRBV7-2 | TGTGCCAGCAGCTTCAGGGTTAACGGTGGCTACACCTTC | CASSFRVNGGYTF
few | TRBJ2-7 | - | TRBV6-1 | TGTGCCAGCAGTGAAGCCCCTAGCTACGAGCAGTACTTC | CASSEAPSYEQYF
few | TRBJ2-1 | - | TRBV12-3/TRBV12-4 | TGTGCCAGCAGCGACGGACCTGCTGAGCAGTTCTTC | CASSDGPAEQFF
many | TRBJ2-1 | TRBD1 | TRBV5-1 | TGCGCCAGCAGCTTGTCGGCAGGGGGCTACAATGAGCAGTTCTTC | CASSLSAGGYNEQFF
many | TRBJ2-5 | - | TRBV4-2 | TGTGCCAGCAACACCGGGACCAGACAAGAGACCCAGTACTTC | CASNTGTRQETQYF
many | TRBJ2-4 | - | TRBV15 | TGTGCCACCAGCAGACCTAATTGGGCCAAAAACATTCAGTACTTC | CATSRPNWAKNIQYF
- | TRBJ1-1 | TRBD1 | TRBV7-9 | TGTGCCAGCAGCTTAGGGTCAGGGGGTGTCACTGAAGCTTTCTTT | CASSLGSGGVTEAFF